The next 32 T cell receptor beta chains were all read from a single sample in a study of blood T cell repertoires in COVID-19. Clones were sequenced by immunoSEQ multiplex PCR, and TCRdb holds only the in-frame ones, with some missing. The sample gives about 87,000 clones, around four fifths of which show up once; about a sixth is in the top ten. Sequences were obtained from peripheral blood. These receptors were obtained from a woman aged 55-75 years with acute or convalescent COVID-19.

This clone was recorded once. V is TRBV7-2 and J is TRBJ2-2, with 10 bases that match TRBD2. The germline V gene encodes CDR1 SGHTA and CDR2 FQGNSA. The V gene end was trimmed by 5 bases and the J gene end by 4 bases; junction bases not matched to a gene: 4. This CDR3 has 15 residues. The CDR3 DNA is TGTGCCAGCAGCGCCCGGACTAGCGGCACCGGGGAGCTGTTTTTT. This codes for CASSARTSGTGELFF.

This chain uses TRBV21-1 with TRBJ2-1; no check of the table's D call, TRBD2, against the DNA was made. TRBV21-1 is a listed pseudogene. The CDR3 runs 14 residues. The CDR3 DNA is TGTGCCAGCAGCACGGGACTTGCCAACAATGAGCAGTTCTTC. Its protein is CASSTGLANNEQFF.

The rearrangement links TRBV5-1 to TRBJ2-2; 8 nucleotides align to TRBD2. The V and J ends lost 0 bases and 4 bases, in that order; junction bases with no gene match: 5. The CDR3 spans 16 residues. The germline V gene encodes CDR1 SGHRS and CDR2 YFSETQ. CDR3 loop: CASSLGSSGATGELFF. The CDR3 DNA sequence: TGCGCCAGCAGCTTGGGAAGTAGCGGGGCCACCGGGGAGCTGTTTTTT.

CDR3 amino acids: CASSLRAGGIGGLEAFF. The CDR3 DNA is TGTGCCAGCAGCTTAAGGGCGGGGGGTATTGGTGGACTTGAAGCTTTCTTT. The V and J genes are TRBV7-2 and TRBJ1-1, with D possibly matching TRBD1 (5 bases). The germline V gene encodes CDR1 SGHTA and CDR2 FQGNSA. The ends were cut back, 2 bases at V and 7 bases at J, with 23 bases in the middle. The CDR3 has 17 amino acids.

This clone was counted a single time. The V call is TRBV5-1, the J call TRBJ2-3, with 8 bases that match TRBD2. Germline lookup yields CDR1 SGHRS and CDR2 YFSETQ. Unmatched junction bases numbered 5, after V lost 2 bases and J lost 3 bases. The CDR3 sequence is 15 residues long. The CDR3 here is CASSFPGLETDTQYF. As DNA, the CDR3 is TGCGCCAGCAGCTTCCCGGGACTAGAAACAGATACGCAGTATTTT.

The V and J genes are TRBV19 and TRBJ2-7, with D tentatively TRBD1 (6 bases). This CDR3 has 14 amino acids. The germline V gene has CDR1 LNHDA and CDR2 SQIVND (reference sequence). The V end lost 0 bases, the J end lost 3 bases, and 9 bases lay between the germline ends. CDR3: CASSIEKDSYEQYF. The CDR3 DNA is TGTGCCAGTAGTATAGAGAAGGACAGCTACGAGCAGTACTTC.

CDR3 sequence: CATSRPGTEETQYF. The CDR3 nucleotides read TGTGCCACCAGCAGACCCGGGACAGAAGAGACCCAGTACTTC. V and J are TRBV15 and TRBJ2-5; 7 bases agree with TRBD1. Germline V lookup: CDR1 LNHNV, CDR2 YYDKDF (reference sequence). The CDR3 length is 14 residues. J lost 3 bases, V lost 2 bases, and 3 bases had no gene match.

This clone was observed a single time. The chain employs TRBV7-3 and TRBJ1-1; no reliable D call. Germline assignment: CDR1 SGHTA and CDR2 FQGTGA. The CDR3 spans 13 residues. The ends were cut back, 1 base at V and 1 base at J, with 4 bases in the middle. Written as DNA, the CDR3 is TGTGCCAGCAGCTTAAATCGGAACACTGAAGCTTTCTTT. It is translated as CASSLNRNTEAFF.

The J gene is TRBJ2-7, the V gene TRBV6-5, with TRBD1 matching over 7 bases. The V and J ends lost 5 bases and 2 bases, in that order; junction bases with no gene match: 9. The CDR3 sequence is 15 residues long. CDR1 MNHEY and CDR2 SVGAGI come from the germline V gene. CDR3 sequence: CASSPPTGRTYEQYF. The CDR3 bases are TGTGCCAGCAGTCCGCCGACAGGGCGCACCTACGAGCAGTACTTC.

Here the CDR3 reads CASTPFERGGTDTQYF. In DNA, the CDR3 is TGTGCCAGCACCCCATTTGAGCGGGGGGGCACAGATACGCAGTATTTT. J is TRBJ2-3 and V is TRBV9; 9 bases are shared with TRBD2. Looked up from germline, CDR1 is SGDLS and CDR2 is YYNGEE. This CDR3 has 16 amino acids. V lost 6 bases, J lost 1 base, and 9 bases stayed unmatched. The complete variable domain, with remaining parts taken from reference TRBV9 and TRBJ2-3, reads DSGVTQTPKHLITATGQRVTLRCSPRSGDLSVYWYQQSLDQGLQFLIQYYNGEERAKGNILERFSAQQFPDLHSELNLSSLELGDSALYFCASTPFERGGTDTQYFGPGTRLTVL.

This rearrangement joins TRBV3-1 (or the pseudogene TRBV3-2) to TRBJ2-7; D unclear. Trimming pared 0 bases from V and 2 bases from J, leaving 8 bases between. The CDR3 runs to 14 residues. CDR1 and CDR2 (germline): LGHDT, YNNKEL (reference sequence). The CDR3 bases are TGTGCCAGCAGCCAAGATCGAATAGCCTACGAGCAGTACTTC. This codes for CASSQDRIAYEQYF.

V gene TRBV2 combines with J gene TRBJ2-7; no definite D call. The CDR3 is 15 amino acids. Germline V gene data show CDR1 as SNHLY and CDR2 as FYNNEI. V lost 4 bases and J lost 0, with 13 bases in between. The CDR3 DNA follows: TGTGCCAGCAGTGGAACGACGGCTAGCTCCTACGAGCAGTACTTC. It encodes CASSGTTASSYEQYF. Variable domain in full (rest from reference TRBV2 and TRBJ2-7): EPEVTQTPSHQVTQMGQEVILRCVPISNHLYFYWYRQILGQKVEFLVSFYNNEISEKSEIFDDQFSVERPDGSNFTLKIRSTKLEDSAMYFCASSGTTASSYEQYFGPGTRLTVT.

The rearrangement links TRBV19 to TRBJ1-4; tentative D call: TRBD1 (6 bases). Germline CDR1 is LNHDA and CDR2 is SQIVND (reference sequence). Trimming pared 7 bases from V and 0 bases from J, leaving 15 bases between. This CDR3 has 16 amino acids. CDR3 in amino acids: CASKPPRGSTNEKLFF. The CDR3 bases are TGTGCCAGTAAACCCCCCAGGGGATCAACTAATGAAAAACTGTTTTTT.

This sequence joins TRBV5-1 and TRBJ2-1, with 9 bases identical to TRBD2. Unmatched junction bases numbered 5, after V lost 0 bases and J lost 4 bases. The CDR3 length is 16 residues. The germline CDR1 and CDR2 sequences are SGHRS and YFSETQ. For the CDR3, the DNA is TGCGCCAGCAGCTTGGAAGCGGGAGGTTCTTACAATGAGCAGTTCTTC. This gives the protein CASSLEAGGSYNEQFF.

The CDR3 nucleotides are TGTGCCAGCAGCCTGGGGGCAGGGGGCGAAGATGAGCAGTTCTTC. It yields the protein CASSLGAGGEDEQFF. The genes are TRBV4-2 and TRBJ2-1, with TRBD1 matching over 8 bases. The CDR3 spans 15 residues. Germline V CDR1 and CDR2: LGHNA, YNFKEQ. J was trimmed by 8 bases and V by 4 bases; bases with no gene match: 10.

This rearrangement joins TRBV7-8 to TRBJ1-2; 7 bases are a match to TRBD1. The germline gives CDR1 SGHVS, CDR2 FQNEAQ. V dropped 3 bases and J dropped 2; count of bases not matched to a gene: 3. The CDR3 runs 14 residues. The CDR3 loop is CASSFDRVNYGYTF. The CDR3 nucleotides read TGTGCCAGCAGCTTCGACAGGGTGAACTATGGCTACACCTTC.

V usage is TRBV6-5 and J usage is TRBJ1-2; the match to TRBD1 covers 7 bases. Looked up from germline, CDR1 is MNHEY and CDR2 is SVGAGI. The V and J ends lost 2 bases and 8 bases, in that order; junction bases with no gene match: 5. CDR3 length: 13 residues. CDR3 sequence (DNA): TGTGCCAGCAGTTACCACGACAGGGACGGCTACACCTTC. Residues: CASSYHDRDGYTF.

The rearrangement joins TRBV6-5 to TRBJ2-1; D might be TRBD1 (6 bases). This CDR3 region has 14 residues. Trimming shortened V by 9 bases and J by 10 bases, and 22 bases separated the two germline ends. Germline CDR1 reads MNHEY; CDR2 reads SVGAGI. The CDR3 nucleotides are TGTGCCAGGGGGGCTGGGGGCCAGGTCGGGGAGCAGTTCTTC. This codes for CARGAGGQVGEQFF.

This rearrangement joins TRBV30 to TRBJ2-1; a possible D gene is TRBD2 (6 bases). V lost 2 bases, J lost 0 bases, and 17 bases lay in between. Germline CDR1 reads GTSNPN; CDR2 reads SVGIG (reference sequence). The CDR3 length is 17 residues. The CDR3 DNA reads as TGTGCCTGGAGTAACCGAGGGACTTCCAGCTCCTACAATGAGCAGTTCTTC. Translating it yields CAWSNRGTSSSYNEQFF. Using reference TRBV30 and TRBJ2-1 for the parts outside the CDR3, the full variable domain is SQTIHQWPATLVQPVGSPLSLECTVEGTSNPNLYWYRQAAGRGLQLLFYSVGIGQISSEVPQNLSASRPQDRQFILSSKKLLLSDSGFYLCAWSNRGTSSSYNEQFFGPGTRLTVL.

This chain links TRBV3-1 (or the pseudogene TRBV3-2) with TRBJ1-5; D remains ambiguous. Looked up from germline, CDR1 is LGHDT and CDR2 is YNNKEL (reference sequence). Trimming removed 1 base at V and 9 bases at J, with 7 bases between. This CDR3 contains 12 residues. Written as DNA, the CDR3 is TGTGCCAGCAGCCAAGCGTCCGGGCCCCAGCATTTT. Residues: CASSQASGPQHF.

This clone was found once. The genes are TRBV19 and TRBJ2-7; TRBD1 aligns across 7 bases. Per the germline V gene, CDR1 is LNHDA and CDR2 is SQIVND (reference sequence). The CDR3 has 15 residues. The V and J ends lost 1 base and 4 bases, in that order; junction bases with no gene match: 7. CDR3 amino acids: CASSIGRQGSYEQYF. As DNA, the CDR3 is TGTGCCAGTAGTATAGGGAGACAGGGATCATACGAGCAGTACTTC.

The J gene is TRBJ2-5, the V gene TRBV27; 8 bases line up with TRBD1. The germline V gene encodes CDR1 MNHEY and CDR2 SMNVEV (reference sequence). J was trimmed by 5 bases and V by 0 bases; bases with no gene match: 8. There are 16 residues in the CDR3. The CDR3 sequence is CASSLSRQGAGETQYF. The CDR3 nucleotides are TGTGCCAGCAGTTTATCGAGGCAGGGGGCAGGGGAGACCCAGTACTTC.

This sequence joins TRBV29-1 and TRBJ1-2; possible D gene TRBD1, 5 bases. This CDR3 is 14 amino acids long. Germline V gene lookup returns CDR1 SQVTM and CDR2 ANQGSEA. Trimming took off 0 bases at V and 8 bases at J, with 16 bases between the two ends. The CDR3 here is CSVEDYWGRKGYTF. In DNA form, the CDR3 reads TGCAGCGTTGAAGATTATTGGGGCCGGAAGGGCTACACCTTC.

This chain joins TRBV27 and TRBJ2-2; 8 nucleotides match TRBD2. The CDR3 consists of 17 residues. Per the germline V gene, CDR1 is MNHEY and CDR2 is SMNVEV (reference sequence). The J segment lost 7 bases and the V segment lost 10 bases, leaving 20 bases of the junction unmatched. The CDR3 protein is CATAGSTIAGFGGELFF. CDR3 sequence (DNA): TGTGCCACCGCTGGCAGTACTATAGCGGGATTTGGCGGGGAGCTGTTTTTT.

J is TRBJ2-3 and V is TRBV11-3; TRBD2 aligns across 12 bases. Trimming took 5 bases from V and 2 from J; bases not matched to a gene: 8. Germline CDR1 and CDR2: SGHNT and YENEEA. This CDR3 contains 17 residues. Here the CDR3 DNA reads TGTGCCAGCAGCCCAGCGGGGACTAGCGGGTACACAGATACGCAGTATTTT. As protein: CASSPAGTSGYTDTQYF. Based on the CDR3 plus reference TRBV11-3 and TRBJ2-3, the full variable domain is EAGVVQSPRYKIIEKKQPVAFWCNPISGHNTLYWYLQNLGQGPELLIRYENEEAVDDSQLPKDRFSAERLKGVDSTLKIQPAELGDSAVYLCASSPAGTSGYTDTQYFGPGTRLTVL.

This chain uses TRBV6-2 or TRBV6-3 with TRBJ1-1, with D possibly being TRBD1 (5 bases). The CDR3 spans 14 residues. Trimming took off 6 bases at V and 8 bases at J, with 19 bases between the two ends. Germline CDR1 MNHEY, CDR2 SVGEGT. CDR3 sequence (DNA): TGTGCCAGCAGCCAACGAGGGGAGCGGGTGGAAGCTTTCTTT. Translation: CASSQRGERVEAFF.

This clone has just one count. J is TRBJ2-5 and V is TRBV5-1; tentative D call: TRBD2 (5 bases). V shed 5 bases and J shed 4 bases, with 12 bases lying between them. The CDR3 totals 13 residues. CDR1 and CDR2 from the germline V gene are SGHRS and YFSETQ. CDR3 nucleotides: TGCGCCAGCAGGACCCGAGAGGGAGAGACCCAGTACTTC. This encodes CASRTREGETQYF.

The chain links TRBV3-1 (or the pseudogene TRBV3-2) to TRBJ2-2; 8 nucleotides line up with TRBD2. Trimming removed 0 bases from V and 7 bases from J; junction bases left unmatched: 1. Germline V CDR1 and CDR2: LGHDT, YNNKEL (reference sequence). The CDR3 runs 14 residues. The CDR3 sequence is CASSQEAGVGELFF. CDR3 DNA sequence: TGTGCCAGCAGCCAAGAAGCGGGGGTCGGGGAGCTGTTTTTT.

This clone was seen only a few times. The chain uses TRBV30 and TRBJ1-2; a possible D gene is TRBD1 (5 bases). The CDR3 totals 12 residues. The V gene's germline CDR1 is GTSNPN and CDR2 SVGIG (reference sequence). The V gene lost 3 bases and the J gene lost 5 bases, with 10 bases spanning the gap. CDR3 coding DNA: TGTGCCTGGAGCTTGGGGGGGTATGGCTACACCTTC. This sequence encodes CAWSLGGYGYTF.

The chain carries TRBV11-3 and TRBJ1-1; D possibly corresponds to TRBD1 (5 bases). Germline V gene lookup returns CDR1 SGHNT and CDR2 YENEEA. This CDR3 is built from 15 residues. V was cut by 5 bases and J by 1 base, with 14 bases left in between. DNA for the CDR3: TGTGCCAGCAGCCCCGGGTCAGGGTCGAACACTGAAGCTTTCTTT. Translating gives CASSPGSGSNTEAFF.

The chain recombines TRBV12-3 or TRBV12-4 with TRBJ1-5, with unresolved D. Trimming removed 1 base at V and 2 bases at J, with 3 bases between. The CDR3 sequence is 13 residues long. Written as DNA, the CDR3 is TGTGCCAGCAGTTTAGAGCGCAATCAGCCCCAGCATTTT. Its protein product is CASSLERNQPQHF.

This clone was observed once. The rearrangement links TRBV11-2 to TRBJ1-2, with 9 nucleotides matching TRBD1. J lost 3 bases, V lost 3 bases, and 5 bases had no gene match. CDR3 length: 15 residues. The V gene's germline CDR1 is SGHAT and CDR2 FQNNGV. CDR3 region: CASSLGTGSHYGYTF. CDR3 in DNA: TGTGCCAGCAGCTTGGGGACAGGGAGTCACTATGGCTACACCTTC.